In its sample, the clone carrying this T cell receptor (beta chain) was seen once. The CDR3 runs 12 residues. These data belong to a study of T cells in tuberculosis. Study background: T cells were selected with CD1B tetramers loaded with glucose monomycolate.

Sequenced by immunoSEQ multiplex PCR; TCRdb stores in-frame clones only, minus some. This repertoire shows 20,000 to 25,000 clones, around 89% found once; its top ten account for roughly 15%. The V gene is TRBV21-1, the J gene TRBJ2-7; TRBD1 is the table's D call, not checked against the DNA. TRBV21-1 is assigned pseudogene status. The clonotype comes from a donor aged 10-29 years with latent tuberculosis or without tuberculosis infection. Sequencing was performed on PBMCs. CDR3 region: CASSKGPYEQYF. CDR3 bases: TGTGCCAGCAGCAAAGGGCCGTACGAGCAGTACTTC.